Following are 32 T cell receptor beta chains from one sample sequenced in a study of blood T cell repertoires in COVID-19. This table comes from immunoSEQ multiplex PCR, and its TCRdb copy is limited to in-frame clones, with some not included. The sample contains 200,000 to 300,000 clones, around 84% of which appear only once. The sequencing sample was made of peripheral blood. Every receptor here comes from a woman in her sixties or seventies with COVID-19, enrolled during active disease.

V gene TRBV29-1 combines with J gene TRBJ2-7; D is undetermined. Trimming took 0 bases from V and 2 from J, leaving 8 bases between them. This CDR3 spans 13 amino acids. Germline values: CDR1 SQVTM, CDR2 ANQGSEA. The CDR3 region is CSVEEDSTYEQYF. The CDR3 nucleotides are TGCAGCGTTGAAGAAGACTCGACCTACGAGCAGTACTTC.

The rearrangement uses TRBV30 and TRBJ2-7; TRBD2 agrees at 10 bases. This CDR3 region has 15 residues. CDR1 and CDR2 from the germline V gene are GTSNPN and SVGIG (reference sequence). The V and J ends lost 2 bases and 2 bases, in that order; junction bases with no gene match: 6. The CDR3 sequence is CAWSRSTSGPYEQYF. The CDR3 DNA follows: TGTGCCTGGAGTAGATCGACTAGCGGGCCCTACGAGCAGTACTTC.

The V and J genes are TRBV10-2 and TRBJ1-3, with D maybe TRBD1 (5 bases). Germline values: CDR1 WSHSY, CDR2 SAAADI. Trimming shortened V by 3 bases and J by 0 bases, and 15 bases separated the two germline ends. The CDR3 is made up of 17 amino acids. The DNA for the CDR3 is TGCGCCAGCAGTGAATCCGGGGGAATTGGCTCTGGAAACACCATATATTTT. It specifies CASSESGGIGSGNTIYF.

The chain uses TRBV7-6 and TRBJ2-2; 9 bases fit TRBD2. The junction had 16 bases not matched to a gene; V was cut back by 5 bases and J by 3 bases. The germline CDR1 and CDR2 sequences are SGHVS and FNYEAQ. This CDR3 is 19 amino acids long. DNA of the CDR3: TGTGCCAGCAGCCGTCCCGGGACTAGCCGCCCAAGGGACACCGGGGAGCTGTTTTTT. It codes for CASSRPGTSRPRDTGELFF.

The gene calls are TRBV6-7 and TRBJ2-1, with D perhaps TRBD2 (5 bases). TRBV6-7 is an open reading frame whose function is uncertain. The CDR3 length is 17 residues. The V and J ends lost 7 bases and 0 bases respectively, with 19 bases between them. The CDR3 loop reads CASKADSGFFSYNEQFF. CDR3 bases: TGTGCCAGCAAAGCCGACTCGGGGTTTTTCTCCTACAATGAGCAGTTCTTC.

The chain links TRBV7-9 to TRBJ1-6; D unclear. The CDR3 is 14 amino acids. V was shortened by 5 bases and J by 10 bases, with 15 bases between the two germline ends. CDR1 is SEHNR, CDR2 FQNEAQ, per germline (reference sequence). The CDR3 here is CASSPMTIRSPLHF. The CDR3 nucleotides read TGTGCCAGCAGCCCGATGACAATTCGGTCACCCCTCCACTTT.

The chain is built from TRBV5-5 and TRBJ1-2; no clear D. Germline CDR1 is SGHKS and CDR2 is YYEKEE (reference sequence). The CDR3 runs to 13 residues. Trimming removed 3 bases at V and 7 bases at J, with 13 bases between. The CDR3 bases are TGTGCCAGCAGCTACTCGGGGAGATTTGGCTACACCTTC. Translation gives CASSYSGRFGYTF.

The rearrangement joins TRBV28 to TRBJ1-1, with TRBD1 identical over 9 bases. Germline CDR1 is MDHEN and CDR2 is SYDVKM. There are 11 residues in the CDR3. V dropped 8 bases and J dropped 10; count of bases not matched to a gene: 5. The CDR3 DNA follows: TGTGCCAGCTGGCAGGGACAGGGAGCTTTCTTT. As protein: CASWQGQGAFF. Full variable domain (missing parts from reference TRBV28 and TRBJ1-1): DVKVTQSSRYLVKRTGEKVFLECVQDMDHENMFWYRQDPGLGLRLIYFSYDVKMKEKGDIPEGYSVSREKKERFSLILESASTNQTSMYLCASWQGQGAFFGQGTRLTVV.

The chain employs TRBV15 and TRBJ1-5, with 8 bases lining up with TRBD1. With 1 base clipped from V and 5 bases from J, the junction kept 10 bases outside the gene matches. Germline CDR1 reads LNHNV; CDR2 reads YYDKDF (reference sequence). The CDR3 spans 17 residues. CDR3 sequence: CATSRGRQGQGDQPQHF. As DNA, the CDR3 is TGTGCCACCAGCAGAGGGAGACAGGGGCAGGGAGATCAGCCCCAGCATTTT.

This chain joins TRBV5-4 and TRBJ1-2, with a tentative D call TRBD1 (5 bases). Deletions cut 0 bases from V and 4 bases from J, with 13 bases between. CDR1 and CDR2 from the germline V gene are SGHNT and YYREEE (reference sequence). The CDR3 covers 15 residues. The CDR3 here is CASSLVGGMIYGYTF. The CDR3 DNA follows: TGTGCCAGCAGCTTGGTGGGGGGGATGATCTATGGCTACACCTTC.

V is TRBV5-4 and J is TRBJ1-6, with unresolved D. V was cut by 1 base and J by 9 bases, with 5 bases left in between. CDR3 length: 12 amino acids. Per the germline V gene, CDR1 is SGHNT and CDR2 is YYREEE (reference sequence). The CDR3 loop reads CASSLPLSPLHF. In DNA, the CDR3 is TGTGCCAGCAGCTTGCCCCTTTCACCCCTCCACTTT.

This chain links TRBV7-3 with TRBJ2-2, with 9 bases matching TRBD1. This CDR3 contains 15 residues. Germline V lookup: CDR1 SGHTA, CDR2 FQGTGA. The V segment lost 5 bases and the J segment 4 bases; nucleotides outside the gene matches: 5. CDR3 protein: CASSPDRGGTGELFF. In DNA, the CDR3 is TGTGCCAGCAGCCCGGACAGGGGAGGCACCGGGGAGCTGTTTTTT.

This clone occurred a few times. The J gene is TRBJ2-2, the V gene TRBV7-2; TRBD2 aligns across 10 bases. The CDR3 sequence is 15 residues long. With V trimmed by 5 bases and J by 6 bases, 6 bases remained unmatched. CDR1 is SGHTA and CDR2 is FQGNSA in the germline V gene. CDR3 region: CASSHSGRRSGELFF. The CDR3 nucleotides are TGTGCCAGCAGCCATAGCGGGAGGCGGTCCGGGGAGCTGTTTTTT. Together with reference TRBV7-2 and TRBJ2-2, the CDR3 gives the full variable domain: GAGVSQSPSNKVTEKGKDVELRCDPISGHTALYWYRQSLGQGLEFLIYFQGNSAPDKSGLPSDRFSAERTGGSVSTLTIQRTQQEDSAVYLCASSHSGRRSGELFFGEGSRLTVL.

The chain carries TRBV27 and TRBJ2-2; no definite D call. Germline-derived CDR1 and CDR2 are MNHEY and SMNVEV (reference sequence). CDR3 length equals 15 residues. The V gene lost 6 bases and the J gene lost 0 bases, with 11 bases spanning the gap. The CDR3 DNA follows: TGTGCCAGCAGCCCCGCCAGGACGAACACCGGGGAGCTGTTTTTT. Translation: CASSPARTNTGELFF.

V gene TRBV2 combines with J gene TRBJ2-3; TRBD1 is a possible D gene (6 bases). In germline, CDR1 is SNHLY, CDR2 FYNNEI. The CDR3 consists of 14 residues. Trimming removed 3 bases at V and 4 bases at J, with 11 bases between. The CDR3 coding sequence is TGTGCCAGCAGTGAGGGTAAGGGGGCAGATACGCAGTATTTT. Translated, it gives CASSEGKGADTQYF.

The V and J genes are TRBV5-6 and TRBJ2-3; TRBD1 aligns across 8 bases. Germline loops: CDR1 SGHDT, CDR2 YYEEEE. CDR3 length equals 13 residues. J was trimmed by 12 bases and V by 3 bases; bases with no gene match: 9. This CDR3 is CASSSMDRVIQYF. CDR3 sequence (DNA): TGTGCCAGCAGCTCGATGGACAGGGTAATTCAGTATTTT. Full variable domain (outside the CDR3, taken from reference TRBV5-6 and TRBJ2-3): DAGVTQSPTHLIKTRGQQVTLRCSPKSGHDTVSWYQQALGQGPQFIFQYYEEEERQRGNFPDRFSGHQFPNYSSELNVNALLLGDSALYLCASSSMDRVIQYFGPGTRLTVL.

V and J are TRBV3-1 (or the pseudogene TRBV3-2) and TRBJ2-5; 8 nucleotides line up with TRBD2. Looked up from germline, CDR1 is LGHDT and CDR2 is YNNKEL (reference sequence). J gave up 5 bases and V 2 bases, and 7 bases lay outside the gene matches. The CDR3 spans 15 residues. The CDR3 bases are TGTGCCAGCAGCCAACACGGGAGGGCGGGGGAGACCCAGTACTTC. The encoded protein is CASSQHGRAGETQYF.

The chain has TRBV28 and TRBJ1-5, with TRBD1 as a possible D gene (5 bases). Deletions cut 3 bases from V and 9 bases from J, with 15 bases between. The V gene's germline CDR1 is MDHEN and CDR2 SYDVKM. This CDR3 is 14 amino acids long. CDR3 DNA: TGTGCCAGCAGTTTGGGAGCGGGACCAGGGCCCCAGCATTTT. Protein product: CASSLGAGPGPQHF. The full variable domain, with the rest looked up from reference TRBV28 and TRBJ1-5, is DVKVTQSSRYLVKRTGEKVFLECVQDMDHENMFWYRQDPGLGLRLIYFSYDVKMKEKGDIPEGYSVSREKKERFSLILESASTNQTSMYLCASSLGAGPGPQHFGDGTRLSIL.

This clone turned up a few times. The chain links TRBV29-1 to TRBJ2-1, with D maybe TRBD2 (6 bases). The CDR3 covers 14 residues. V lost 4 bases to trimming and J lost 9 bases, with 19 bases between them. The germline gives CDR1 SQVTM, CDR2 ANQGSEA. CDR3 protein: CSVGFSGGTGEQFF. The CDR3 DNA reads TGCAGCGTTGGGTTTAGTGGGGGGACTGGTGAGCAGTTCTTC.

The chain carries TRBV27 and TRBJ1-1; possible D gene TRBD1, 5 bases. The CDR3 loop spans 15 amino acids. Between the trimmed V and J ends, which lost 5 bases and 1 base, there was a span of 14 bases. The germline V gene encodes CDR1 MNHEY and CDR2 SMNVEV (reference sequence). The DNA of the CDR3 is TGTGCCAGCAGTACAAAAGCAGGGTGGAACACTGAAGCTTTCTTT. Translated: CASSTKAGWNTEAFF.

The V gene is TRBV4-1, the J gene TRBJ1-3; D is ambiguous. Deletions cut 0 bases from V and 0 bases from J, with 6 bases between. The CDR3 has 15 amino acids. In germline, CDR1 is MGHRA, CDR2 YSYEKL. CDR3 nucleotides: TGCGCCAGCAGCCAAGACCTATCCTCTGGAAACACCATATATTTT. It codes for CASSQDLSSGNTIYF.

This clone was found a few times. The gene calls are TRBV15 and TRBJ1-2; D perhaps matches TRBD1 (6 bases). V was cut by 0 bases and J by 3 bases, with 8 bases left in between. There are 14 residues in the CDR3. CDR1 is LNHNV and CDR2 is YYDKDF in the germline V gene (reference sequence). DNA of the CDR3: TGTGCCACCAGCAGAGATCAGGGGTACTATGGCTACACCTTC. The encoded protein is CATSRDQGYYGYTF. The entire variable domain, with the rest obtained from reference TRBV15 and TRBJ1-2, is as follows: DAMVIQNPRYQVTQFGKPVTLSCSQTLNHNVMYWYQQKSSQAPKLLFHYYDKDFNNEADTPDNFQSRRPNTSFCFLDIRSPGLGDTAMYLCATSRDQGYYGYTFGSGTRLTVV.

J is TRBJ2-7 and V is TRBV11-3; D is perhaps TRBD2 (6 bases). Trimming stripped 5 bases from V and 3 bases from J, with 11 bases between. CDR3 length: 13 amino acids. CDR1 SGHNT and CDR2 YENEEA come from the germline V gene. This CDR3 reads CASSRERNYEQYF. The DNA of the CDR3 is TGTGCCAGCAGCCGGGAGAGGAACTACGAGCAGTACTTC.

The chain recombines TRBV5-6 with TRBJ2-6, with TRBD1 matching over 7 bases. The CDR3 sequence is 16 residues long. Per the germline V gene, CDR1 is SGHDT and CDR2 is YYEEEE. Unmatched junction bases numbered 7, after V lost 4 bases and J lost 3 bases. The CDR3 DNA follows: TGTGCCAGCAGCAAAATGACAGGGTTTGGGGCCAACGTCCTGACTTTC. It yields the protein CASSKMTGFGANVLTF.

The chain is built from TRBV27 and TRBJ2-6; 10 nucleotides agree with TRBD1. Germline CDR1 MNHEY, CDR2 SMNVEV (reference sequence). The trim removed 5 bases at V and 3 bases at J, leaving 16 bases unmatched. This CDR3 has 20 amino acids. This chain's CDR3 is CASSPQPPGQGTFGANVLTF. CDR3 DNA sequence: TGTGCCAGCAGTCCTCAGCCCCCGGGACAGGGGACTTTTGGGGCCAACGTCCTGACTTTC.

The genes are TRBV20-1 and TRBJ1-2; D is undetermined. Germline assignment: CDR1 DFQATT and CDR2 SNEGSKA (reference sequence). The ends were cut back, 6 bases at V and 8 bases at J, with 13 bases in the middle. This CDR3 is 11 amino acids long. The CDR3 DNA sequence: TGCAGTGCCCAGACGGAGAGAGGCTACACCTTC. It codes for CSAQTERGYTF.

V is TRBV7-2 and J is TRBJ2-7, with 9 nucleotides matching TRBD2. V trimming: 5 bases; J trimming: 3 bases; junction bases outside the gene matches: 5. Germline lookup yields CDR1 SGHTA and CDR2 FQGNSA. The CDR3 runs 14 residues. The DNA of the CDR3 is TGTGCCAGCAGCCCAAGACTAGCGGACTACGAGCAGTACTTC. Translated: CASSPRLADYEQYF.

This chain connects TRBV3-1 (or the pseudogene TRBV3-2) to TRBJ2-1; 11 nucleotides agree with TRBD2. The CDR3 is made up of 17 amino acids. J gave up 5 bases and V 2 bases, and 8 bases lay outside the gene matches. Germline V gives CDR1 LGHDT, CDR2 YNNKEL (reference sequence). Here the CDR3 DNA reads TGTGCCAGCAGCCAATCTGAACTAGCGGGAGCGGACAATGAGCAGTTCTTC. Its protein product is CASSQSELAGADNEQFF.

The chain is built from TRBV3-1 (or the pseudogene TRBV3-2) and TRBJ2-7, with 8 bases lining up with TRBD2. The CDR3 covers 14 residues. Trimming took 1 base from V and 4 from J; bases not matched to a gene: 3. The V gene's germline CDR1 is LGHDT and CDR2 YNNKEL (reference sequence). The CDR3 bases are TGTGCCAGCAGCCAAGCAGGACTAGCTTACGAGCAGTACTTC. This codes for CASSQAGLAYEQYF.

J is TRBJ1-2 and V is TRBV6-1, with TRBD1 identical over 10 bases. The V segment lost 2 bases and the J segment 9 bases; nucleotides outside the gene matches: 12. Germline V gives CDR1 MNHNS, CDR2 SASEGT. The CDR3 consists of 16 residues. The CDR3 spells CASSETRTGGVKSYTF. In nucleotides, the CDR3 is TGTGCCAGCAGTGAAACTAGGACAGGGGGTGTCAAGAGCTACACCTTC.

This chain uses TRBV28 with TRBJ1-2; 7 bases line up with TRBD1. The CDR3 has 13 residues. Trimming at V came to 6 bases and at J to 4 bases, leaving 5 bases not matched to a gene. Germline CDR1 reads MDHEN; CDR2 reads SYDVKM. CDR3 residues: CASRIQGSYGYTF. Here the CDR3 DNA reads TGTGCCAGCAGAATACAGGGGTCCTATGGCTACACCTTC.

CDR3 sequence (DNA): TGTGCCAGCAGCCCCGGGAGTGCGGTCTACAATGAGCAGTTCTTC. Protein sequence: CASSPGSAVYNEQFF. This chain uses TRBV5-6 with TRBJ2-1; the D gene is possibly TRBD2 (6 bases). V was cut by 4 bases and J by 3 bases, with 14 bases left in between. Germline lookup yields CDR1 SGHDT and CDR2 YYEEEE. There are 15 residues in the CDR3.